A single sample gave rise to the 21 T cell receptor beta chains below, sequenced in a study of T cells in Graves' hyperthyroidism and ophthalmopathy. RNA transcripts gave rise to amplified TCR beta CDR3 regions. Initially, a first-round RT-PCR of the TCR CDR3 employed the HTBI primer set. Each CDR3 protein gets one entry after TCRdb re-called the multiplex PCR reads with MiXCR. The sample carries 300,000 to 450,000 distinct CDR3 sequences, about 18% recorded once. Sequencing was done on a sample of blood. The receptors were sampled from a man younger than 35 with Graves' ophthalmopathy.

This clonotype showed up many times. This chain uses TRBV6-5 with TRBJ2-5; D perhaps matches TRBD2 (6 bases). CDR1 and CDR2 (germline): MNHEY, SVGAGI. CDR3 length equals 17 residues. The ends were cut back, 2 bases at V and 4 bases at J, with 20 bases in the middle. The CDR3 bases are TGTGCCAGCAGTTACCTGACCGGGACTCGCACCCCAGAGACCCAGTACTTC. This translates into CASSYLTGTRTPETQYF.

This clonotype was seen more than once but under ten times. The chain joins TRBV10-3 to TRBJ2-3, with no clear D. Germline CDR1 ENHRY, CDR2 SYGVKD. The V gene lost 7 bases and the J gene lost 5 bases, with 13 bases spanning the gap. This CDR3 has 13 residues. CDR3 in DNA: TGTGCCATCACCTCCTCCCAGCTAGATACGCAGTATTTT. Protein sequence: CAITSSQLDTQYF.

Only a few counts were recorded for this clonotype. The rearrangement joins TRBV4-1 to TRBJ2-3; D remains ambiguous. The CDR3 spans 15 residues. V lost 0 bases and J lost 1, with 8 bases in between. Per the germline V gene, CDR1 is MGHRA and CDR2 is YSYEKL. CDR3 nucleotides: TGCGCCAGCAGCCAAGATTCTGCCGGCACAGATACGCAGTATTTT. It codes for CASSQDSAGTDTQYF.

This clonotype showed up many times. The chain employs TRBV28 and TRBJ2-7; D gene ambiguous. CDR1 and CDR2 (germline): MDHEN, SYDVKM. This CDR3 contains 14 residues. V gave up 3 bases and J gave up 2 bases, with 11 bases separating them. The CDR3 coding sequence is TGTGCCAGCAGTTTGAAACAGACCCCCTACGAGCAGTACTTC. Amino acids: CASSLKQTPYEQYF.

This clonotype has ten or more counts. The V call is TRBV12-3 or TRBV12-4, the J call TRBJ2-5; 8 nucleotides agree with TRBD1. The CDR3 sequence is 15 residues long. Trimming took 7 bases from V and 5 from J; bases not matched to a gene: 12. The CDR3 DNA reads as TGTGCCAGCACCGCGGACAGGGATGCCCGGGAGACCCAGTACTTC. It translates to CASTADRDARETQYF.

Ten or more counts support this clonotype. The CDR3 loop reads CASSLLTGTQDREQYF. Written as DNA, the CDR3 is TGTGCCAGCAGCCTCCTTACCGGGACGCAGGATCGGGAGCAGTACTTC. The chain recombines TRBV7-9 with TRBJ2-7, with D possibly being TRBD1 or TRBD2 (5 bases each). The CDR3 consists of 16 residues. Germline values: CDR1 SEHNR, CDR2 FQNEAQ (reference sequence). V was cut by 5 bases and J by 7 bases, with 24 bases left in between. The full variable domain, rest sourced from reference TRBV7-9 and TRBJ2-7, is DTGVSQNPRHKITKRGQNVTFRCDPISEHNRLYWYRQTLGQGPEFLTYFQNEAQLEKSRLLSDRFSAERPKGSFSTLEIQRTEQGDSAMYLCASSLLTGTQDREQYFGPGTRLTVT.

This clonotype was counted at least ten times. CDR3 loop: CASSPGTGAGNTIYF. CDR3 bases: TGTGCCAGCAGTCCCGGAACAGGGGCCGGAAACACCATATATTTT. The chain joins TRBV6-2 or TRBV6-3 to TRBJ1-3; 7 bases map to TRBD1. V lost 5 bases, J lost 4 bases, and 8 bases stayed unmatched. The CDR3 consists of 15 residues. The germline CDR1 and CDR2 sequences are MNHEY and SVGEGT.

This clonotype was observed many times. The chain recombines TRBV7-8 with TRBJ1-3; 7 positions agree with TRBD1. V trimming: 5 bases; J trimming: 0 bases; junction bases outside the gene matches: 4. Germline V gene lookup returns CDR1 SGHVS and CDR2 FQNEAQ. The CDR3 runs to 15 residues. DNA for the CDR3: TGTGCCAGCAGCCAAGGGGGCCTCTCTGGAAACACCATATATTTT. Its translation: CASSQGGLSGNTIYF. Drawing the rest from reference TRBV7-8 and TRBJ1-3, the complete variable domain is GAGVSQSPRYKVAKRGQDVALRCDPISGHVSLFWYQQALGQGPEFLTYFQNEAQLDKSGLPSDRFFAERPEGSVSTLKIQRTQQEDSAVYLCASSQGGLSGNTIYFGEGSWLTVV.

The sample holds many counts of this clonotype. V is TRBV28 and J is TRBJ2-7; D unclear. V dropped 6 bases and J dropped 0 bases, with 9 bases sitting between them. Looked up from germline, CDR1 is MDHEN and CDR2 is SYDVKM. The CDR3 runs to 13 residues. The CDR3: CASRRQHSYEQYF. The CDR3 DNA reads TGTGCCAGCAGGCGACAACACTCCTACGAGCAGTACTTC.

This clonotype was observed a single time. This chain joins TRBV27 and TRBJ2-7; 12 bases line up with TRBD2. V lost 6 bases, J lost 0 bases, and 9 bases stayed unmatched. The CDR3 extends over 17 amino acids. The germline gives CDR1 MNHEY, CDR2 SMNVEV (reference sequence). The CDR3 DNA follows: TGTGCCAGCAGCCTAGCGGGGGGGTCCCTTAGCTCCTACGAGCAGTACTTC. Its translation: CASSLAGGSLSSYEQYF.

Ten or more counts support this clonotype. The chain carries TRBV28 and TRBJ2-7; maybe TRBD1 (5 bases). Trimming shortened V by 7 bases and J by 2 bases, and 9 bases separated the two germline ends. CDR1 is MDHEN, CDR2 SYDVKM, per germline. This CDR3 has 12 amino acids. The CDR3 loop reads CASTQGTYEQYF. DNA of the CDR3: TGTGCCAGCACCCAGGGCACCTACGAGCAGTACTTC.

This clonotype showed up just a few times. The chain has TRBV6-5 and TRBJ2-7; 7 bases map to TRBD2. The trim removed 0 bases at V and 5 bases at J, leaving 4 bases unmatched. The CDR3 covers 14 residues. The germline CDR1 and CDR2 sequences are MNHEY and SVGAGI. This chain's CDR3 is CASSYSAGRDEQYF. CDR3 DNA: TGTGCCAGCAGTTACTCGGCAGGGAGGGACGAGCAGTACTTC.

Notes on this clonotype: This sequence may be a read error, since a much larger clone differs from it by one base. The chain links TRBV6-1 to TRBJ2-1; either TRBD1 or TRBD2 may supply D (7 bases each). The J call may be mistaken, given a closer DNA end match to TRBJ2-7. CDR1 and CDR2 from the germline V gene are MNHNS and SASEGT. This CDR3 contains 18 residues. In DNA form, the CDR3 reads TGTGCCAGCAGTGATAGGGGGCACAGGGAGGGCTGGATAAATGAGCAGTACTTC. Translating it yields CASSDRGHREGWINEQYF.

This clonotype was seen repeatedly, ten times or more. V gene TRBV5-8 combines with J gene TRBJ2-7, with 8 bases that match TRBD2. Per germline, CDR1 SGHTS and CDR2 YDEGEE. The CDR3 is made up of 14 amino acids. V gave up 4 bases and J gave up 2 bases; unmatched junction bases: 5. CDR3 residues: CASSAGLVAYEQYF. In nucleotides, the CDR3 is TGTGCCAGCAGCGCGGGACTAGTTGCCTACGAGCAGTACTTC.

The chain recombines TRBV3-1 with TRBJ2-7; D may match TRBD1 or TRBD2 (6 bases each). Trimming left V 2 bases short and J 3 bases short, with 14 bases between. This CDR3 comprises 15 residues. Germline-derived CDR1 and CDR2 are LGHDT and YNNKEL (reference sequence). The CDR3 region has the DNA TGTGCCAGCAGCCAAACTTATCGGGGGCTCTACGAGCAGTACTTC. Its translation is CASSQTYRGLYEQYF.

Notes on this clonotype: Possible read error: a much larger clone is one base away. The rearrangement joins TRBV11-2 to TRBJ1-6; D perhaps matches TRBD1 (5 bases). The ends were cut back, 3 bases at V and 8 bases at J, with 11 bases in the middle. This CDR3 region has 14 residues. The germline CDR1 and CDR2 sequences are SGHAT and FQNNGV. CDR3 sequence (DNA): TGTGCCAGCAGCTTGGGACGGGATGATTCACCCCTCCACTTT. It encodes CASSLGRDDSPLHF. Full variable domain (outside the CDR3, taken from reference TRBV11-2 and TRBJ1-6): EAGVAQSPRYKIIEKRQSVAFWCNPISGHATLYWYQQILGQGPKLLIQFQNNGVVDDSQLPKDRFSAERLKGVDSTLKIQPAKLEDSAVYLCASSLGRDDSPLHFGNGTRLTVT.

This clonotype was seen more than once but under ten times. The genes are TRBV20-1 and TRBJ2-3; 7 nucleotides line up with TRBD2. V lost 5 bases and J lost 5; bases outside the gene matches: 16. CDR1 and CDR2 (germline): DFQATT, SNEGSKA (reference sequence). The CDR3 has 16 amino acids. The CDR3 reads CSAYEARAGQGDTQYF. CDR3 nucleotides: TGCAGTGCTTACGAGGCCCGAGCGGGGCAGGGAGATACGCAGTATTTT.

This clonotype appeared many times. The rearrangement uses TRBV3-1 and TRBJ1-2; D possibly corresponds to TRBD1 (5 bases). V lost 0 bases to trimming and J lost 6 bases, with 17 bases between them. Looked up from germline, CDR1 is LGHDT and CDR2 is YNNKEL (reference sequence). The CDR3 spans 16 residues. The CDR3 spells CASSQDRGRSRNGYTF. CDR3 DNA sequence: TGTGCCAGCAGCCAAGATCGGGGACGCTCTCGCAATGGCTACACCTTC.

There are a few counts of this clonotype. The rearrangement links TRBV4-1 to TRBJ2-5; 8 bases line up with TRBD1. CDR3 size: 14 residues. V shed 1 base, J shed 3 bases, and the junction held 1 base outside the gene matches. CDR1 and CDR2 from the germline V gene are MGHRA and YSYEKL. The CDR3 sequence: CASSQVDREETQYF. The CDR3 DNA reads TGCGCCAGCAGCCAAGTGGACAGGGAAGAGACCCAGTACTTC.

J is TRBJ1-1 and V is TRBV5-1; 12 bases fit TRBD1. Germline loops: CDR1 SGHRS, CDR2 YFSETQ. This CDR3 comprises 16 residues. Trimming at V came to 4 bases and at J to 13 bases, leaving 17 bases not matched to a gene. The CDR3 protein is CASSIDLPGQGAGVFF. DNA of the CDR3: TGCGCCAGCAGCATCGATCTTCCGGGACAGGGGGCAGGCGTTTTCTTT. Combining the CDR3 with reference TRBV5-1 and TRBJ1-1 gives the whole variable domain KAGVTQTPRYLIKTRGQQVTLSCSPISGHRSVSWYQQTPGQGLQFLFEYFSETQRNKGNFPGRFSGRQFSNSRSEMNVSTLELGDSALYLCASSIDLPGQGAGVFFGQGTRLTVV.

This clonotype was seen many times. The V gene is TRBV7-8, the J gene TRBJ2-2; 14 bases agree with TRBD2. Germline CDR1 reads SGHVS; CDR2 reads FQNEAQ. This CDR3 contains 18 residues. V shed 4 bases, J shed 1 base, and the junction held 5 bases outside the gene matches. CDR3 DNA sequence: TGTGCCAGCAGCTCGGGACTAGCGGGGGCCGAGAACACCGGGGAGCTGTTTTTT. It translates to CASSSGLAGAENTGELFF.